Following are 32 T cell receptor beta chains from one sample sequenced in a study of blood T cells in healthy people across ages. Primed by a sample-barcoded 5' primer and a J-beta primer mix, a second PCR proceeded for roughly 6 to 12 cycles. TCRdb independently ran MiXCR on the 5' RACE reads; one entry per CDR3 protein. Among about 600,000 distinct CDR3 sequences listed, more than 45% were seen once. Material for sequencing was blood. The receptors originated from an elderly man in good health.

The chain couples TRBV12-3 or TRBV12-4 to TRBJ2-5; D assignment may be TRBD1 or TRBD2 (7 bases each). The ends were cut back, 3 bases at V and 5 bases at J, with 16 bases in the middle. CDR3 length equals 15 residues. This CDR3 reads CASSFLRQGGETQYF. CDR3 coding DNA: TGTGCCAGCAGTTTCCTTCGACAGGGAGGGGAGACCCAGTACTTC.

The chain carries TRBV3-1 and TRBJ2-3; 8 bases align to TRBD2. Per germline, CDR1 LGHDT and CDR2 YNNKEL (reference sequence). Trimming cost V 4 bases and J 7 bases; bases outside gene matches: 19. The CDR3 runs to 18 residues. CDR3 nucleotide sequence: TGTGCCAGCAGCCTCTGGCACCTTGAGCGGGAGCAAAGGAATACGCAGTATTTT. Protein: CASSLWHLEREQRNTQYF.

The rearrangement joins TRBV10-3 to TRBJ1-2, with no clear D. V lost 0 bases to trimming and J lost 6 bases, with 8 bases between them. This CDR3 region has 13 residues. Germline values: CDR1 ENHRY, CDR2 SYGVKD. CDR3 protein: CAISESMRDGYTF. The CDR3 DNA reads as TGTGCCATCAGTGAGTCAATGAGGGATGGCTACACCTTC.

This clonotype has just a few counts. The genes are TRBV10-3 and TRBJ2-3; a possible D gene is TRBD1 (6 bases). CDR3 size: 14 residues. Trimming pared 4 bases from V and 5 bases from J, leaving 13 bases between. Germline lookup yields CDR1 ENHRY and CDR2 SYGVKD. CDR3 nucleotides: TGTGCCATCAGTGCCCGAGCGGACAGAGATACGCAGTATTTT. Its protein product is CAISARADRDTQYF.

This chain connects TRBV15 to TRBJ2-1; D not resolved. The germline CDR1 and CDR2 sequences are LNHNV and YYDKDF (reference sequence). This CDR3 comprises 13 residues. V was trimmed by 0 bases and J by 4 bases, leaving 4 bases between them. CDR3 residues: CATSRDQYNEQFF. CDR3 in DNA: TGTGCCACCAGCAGAGACCAGTACAATGAGCAGTTCTTC.

Comment on this clonotype: At one of its ends the junction is not consistent with the germline gene, which may arise from a read error. The rearrangement uses TRBV6-6 and TRBJ2-7; 11 nucleotides match TRBD2. The end of the DNA aligns better with TRBJ2-5, so the J call may be wrong. CDR3 size: 17 residues. Germline CDR1 reads MNHNY; CDR2 reads SVGAGI (reference sequence). The CDR3 here is CAGSYPGSGGASETQYF. Here the CDR3 DNA reads TGTGCCGGCAGTTACCCCGGTAGCGGGGGGGCCAGCGAGACCCAGTACTTC.

The rearrangement uses TRBV5-1 and TRBJ1-1, with D perhaps TRBD1 (5 bases). V shed 5 bases and J shed 0 bases, with 11 bases lying between them. Germline V gene data show CDR1 as SGHRS and CDR2 as YFSETQ. The CDR3 length is 14 residues. The CDR3 loop reads CASRLDSMNTEAFF. The CDR3 nucleotides read TGCGCCAGCAGACTTGACAGCATGAACACTGAAGCTTTCTTT.

The chain joins TRBV7-2 to TRBJ2-3; D perhaps matches TRBD1 (5 bases). The germline gives CDR1 SGHTA, CDR2 FQGNSA. The CDR3 spans 14 residues. V was cut by 3 bases and J by 4 bases, with 11 bases left in between. This CDR3 is CASSLNSGPDTQYF. CDR3 nucleotides: TGTGCCAGCAGCTTGAACTCAGGGCCAGATACGCAGTATTTT.

The J gene is TRBJ1-4, the V gene TRBV7-9; D is unresolved. Trimming cost V 5 bases and J 7 bases, with 11 bases left between them. The CDR3 extends over 13 amino acids. Germline V gene data show CDR1 as SEHNR and CDR2 as FQNEAQ (reference sequence). The CDR3 coding sequence is TGTGCCAGCAGCGCACCACGTGGTGAAAAACTGTTTTTT. Protein product: CASSAPRGEKLFF.

V gene TRBV5-1 combines with J gene TRBJ2-1; possibly TRBD2 for D (6 bases). Trimming cost V 0 bases and J 6 bases, with 19 bases left between them. In germline, CDR1 is SGHRS, CDR2 YFSETQ. This CDR3 is built from 17 residues. In DNA, the CDR3 is TGCGCCAGCAGCTTGGGCGGGCGGGGAGGCGGACCCAATGAGCAGTTCTTC. Encoded protein: CASSLGGRGGGPNEQFF.

A few counts support this clonotype. V is TRBV12-3 or TRBV12-4 and J is TRBJ2-1; 7 bases align to TRBD2. J was trimmed by 6 bases and V by 4 bases; bases with no gene match: 12. The CDR3 loop spans 16 amino acids. For the CDR3, the DNA is TGTGCCAGCAGTTGGGGACTATTTAGCAAGGGCAATGAGCAGTTCTTC. This sequence encodes CASSWGLFSKGNEQFF.

CDR3 sequence: CASSAPGIQETQYF. CDR3 DNA: TGTGCCAGCAGTGCCCCGGGAATCCAAGAGACCCAGTACTTC. The chain is built from TRBV6-6 and TRBJ2-5, with D perhaps matching TRBD2 (5 bases). The germline V and J ends were trimmed by 5 bases and 1 base, with 11 bases remaining between them. Germline loops: CDR1 MNHNY, CDR2 SVGAGI (reference sequence). The CDR3 is 14 amino acids.

The chain has TRBV5-1 and TRBJ2-7; TRBD2 might be the D (6 bases). CDR1 and CDR2 from the germline V gene are SGHRS and YFSETQ. There are 12 residues in the CDR3. The ends were cut back, 1 base at V and 5 bases at J, with 7 bases in the middle. CDR3 nucleotide sequence: TGCGCCAGCAGCTTGTGGGGGGACGAGCAGTACTTC. Translating it yields CASSLWGDEQYF.

As for this clonotype: An end of the junction differs from the germline gene, which may be a read error. CDR3 DNA: TGCGTCAGCAGCTTGGGGCTGCCCCCGTCCTACGAGCAGTACTTC. This codes for CVSSLGLPPSYEQYF. This rearrangement joins TRBV5-1 to TRBJ2-7, with D possibly being TRBD1 (5 bases). The CDR3 is 15 residues long. CDR1 is SGHRS, CDR2 YFSETQ, per germline.

This chain links TRBV29-1 with TRBJ2-5; either TRBD1 or TRBD2 may supply D (5 bases each). The CDR3 has 14 amino acids. Trimming removed 6 bases at V and 4 bases at J, with 18 bases between. Germline CDR1 is SQVTM and CDR2 is ANQGSEA. CDR3 region: CSVPIGQGRETQYF. CDR3 DNA: TGCAGCGTCCCCATAGGGCAGGGACGAGAGACCCAGTACTTC.

The chain recombines TRBV25-1 with TRBJ2-1; 9 bases match TRBD1. This CDR3 region has 16 residues. V was pared by 3 bases and J by 6 bases, with 9 bases of the junction left unmatched. Germline V gives CDR1 MGHDK, CDR2 SYGVNS. The CDR3 region is CASSETGTGWINEQFF. The DNA of the CDR3 is TGTGCCAGCAGTGAGACCGGGACAGGGTGGATCAATGAGCAGTTCTTC.

This clonotype was seen once. V gene TRBV27 combines with J gene TRBJ2-1; the match to TRBD2 covers 9 bases. This CDR3 spans 16 amino acids. V lost 1 base to trimming and J lost 10 bases; unmatched junction nucleotides: 11. Germline CDR1 and CDR2: MNHEY and SMNVEV (reference sequence). CDR3 nucleotide sequence: TGTGCCAGCAGTTTATTGCCTAGCGGGGCTAATAGCGAGCAGTTCTTC. Translating it yields CASSLLPSGANSEQFF.

The chain links TRBV29-1 to TRBJ2-7; 11 nucleotides line up with TRBD2. Germline V gene sequence: CDR1 SQVTM, CDR2 ANQGSEA. V was pared by 5 bases and J by 2 bases, with 8 bases of the junction left unmatched. The CDR3 length is 15 residues. CDR3 amino acids: CSVKTPGLAAYEQYF. CDR3 DNA sequence: TGCAGCGTTAAAACCCCGGGACTAGCGGCCTACGAGCAGTACTTC.

V and J are TRBV9 and TRBJ1-1, with TRBD1 matching 7 bases. Germline values: CDR1 SGDLS, CDR2 YYNGEE. The junction had 7 bases not matched to a gene; V was cut back by 3 bases and J by 2 bases. This CDR3 region has 15 residues. Here the CDR3 reads CASSGQGIINTEAFF. The CDR3 region has the DNA TGTGCCAGCAGCGGACAGGGCATTATTAACACTGAAGCTTTCTTT.

The rearrangement links TRBV6-2 or TRBV6-3 to TRBJ2-7, with D uncertain. With 2 bases removed from V and 7 bases from J, the gap between germline ends came to 9 bases. The CDR3 has 12 amino acids. Germline V gene lookup returns CDR1 MNHEY and CDR2 SVGEGT. The CDR3 sequence: CASSYPVREQYF. In nucleotides, the CDR3 is TGTGCCAGCAGTTACCCCGTCCGAGAGCAGTACTTC.

Concerning this clonotype: The germline gene is not matched at one end of the junction; a read error may be the cause. The J gene is TRBJ1-6, the V gene TRBV20-1, with TRBD1 matching 7 bases. Germline V gives CDR1 DFQATT, CDR2 SNEGSKA (reference sequence). The CDR3 contains 16 residues. The CDR3 DNA follows: TGCGGTGCTAGAGACAGACCGGGACAGAATAATTCACCCCTCCACTTT. Translated, it gives CGARDRPGQNNSPLHF.

CDR3 sequence (DNA): TGTGCCAGCAGCCCTCAGGGGAACTACGAGCAGTACTTC. Translated, it gives CASSPQGNYEQYF. V is TRBV3-1 and J is TRBJ2-7, with D perhaps matching TRBD1 (6 bases). Germline CDR1 LGHDT, CDR2 YNNKEL (reference sequence). The length of the CDR3 is 13 residues. V was shortened by 4 bases and J by 3 bases, with 10 bases between the two germline ends.

This clonotype has only a few counts. The chain recombines TRBV10-3 with TRBJ2-7, with D perhaps TRBD2 (6 bases). The J call may be incorrect, as the DNA end agrees better with TRBJ2-5. There are 17 residues in the CDR3. Looked up from germline, CDR1 is ENHRY and CDR2 is SYGVKD. This CDR3 reads CAISESLGRGTQETQYF. As DNA, the CDR3 is TGTGCCATCAGTGAGTCGCTGGGACGCGGGACCCAGGAGACCCAGTACTTC.

The chain employs TRBV15 and TRBJ2-1, with TRBD1 as a possible D gene (5 bases). The CDR3 covers 16 residues. Germline V gene sequence: CDR1 LNHNV, CDR2 YYDKDF (reference sequence). V gave up 0 bases and J gave up 11 bases, with 20 bases separating them. CDR3 sequence reads: CATSRDQGRSMNKQFF. Written as DNA, the CDR3 is TGTGCCACCAGCAGAGACCAGGGCCGGTCTATGAATAAGCAGTTCTTC.

V is TRBV12-3 or TRBV12-4 and J is TRBJ1-6; 9 positions agree with TRBD1. J was trimmed by 0 bases and V by 1 base; bases with no gene match: 4. CDR3 size: 18 residues. For the CDR3, the DNA is TGTGCCAGCAGTTTAGTTGGGACAGGGAGCTCCTATAATTCACCCCTCCACTTT. It codes for CASSLVGTGSSYNSPLHF.

This clonotype has a handful of counts. V gene TRBV5-1 combines with J gene TRBJ1-1; no clear D. The CDR3 is made up of 11 amino acids. The ends were cut back, 6 bases at V and 0 bases at J, with 3 bases in the middle. Germline values: CDR1 SGHRS, CDR2 YFSETQ. The CDR3 region is CASTLNTEAFF. CDR3 nucleotides: TGCGCCAGCACCCTGAACACTGAAGCTTTCTTT.

This rearrangement joins TRBV2 to TRBJ2-1, with D maybe TRBD1 (5 bases). The CDR3 totals 12 residues. The V gene lost 7 bases and the J gene lost 10 bases, with 14 bases spanning the gap. Per the germline V gene, CDR1 is SNHLY and CDR2 is FYNNEI. Here the CDR3 DNA reads TGTGCCAGCACATTCCAGGGATACGAGCAGTTCTTC. Protein sequence: CASTFQGYEQFF.

The rearrangement joins TRBV20-1 to TRBJ1-6; D remains unclear. CDR3 length: 14 residues. V was pared by 1 base and J by 7 bases, with 11 bases between. Germline values: CDR1 DFQATT, CDR2 SNEGSKA (reference sequence). The CDR3 is CSARGEVENSPLHF. The DNA of the CDR3 is TGCAGTGCTAGAGGTGAGGTAGAGAATTCACCCCTCCACTTT.

This sequence joins TRBV9 and TRBJ1-1; the D gene is possibly TRBD1 (5 bases). The CDR3 totals 17 residues. Trimming pared 0 bases from V and 4 bases from J, leaving 19 bases between. Germline V gene sequence: CDR1 SGDLS, CDR2 YYNGEE. The CDR3 DNA is TGTGCCAGCAGCGTAGGGGGGTTAGCCCTAATGGGCACTGAAGCTTTCTTT. Amino acids: CASSVGGLALMGTEAFF.

On this clonotype itself: One base away lies a much larger clone, so this may be a sequencing read error. The gene calls are TRBV5-1 and TRBJ2-5; D is uncertain. The CDR3 loop spans 15 amino acids. In germline, CDR1 is SGHRS, CDR2 YFSETQ. The CDR3 bases are TGCGCCAGCAGCTGGGCCCAGTTACAACAAGAGACCCGGTACTTC. This gives the protein CASSWAQLQQETRYF.

For this clonotype: Its ends do not fully match the called genes, so a read error is possible. The chain links TRBV29-1 to TRBJ1-1; 7 nucleotides match TRBD1. Germline V gene lookup returns CDR1 SQVTM and CDR2 ANQGSEA. The CDR3 is made up of 13 amino acids. The CDR3 region has the DNA TGCAACGTTTCTGACAGGGCAGACACTGAAGCTTTCTTT. Its protein product is CNVSDRADTEAFF.

This clonotype was counted between two and nine times. The rearrangement links TRBV7-9 to TRBJ2-1; D possibly matches TRBD1 or TRBD2 (5 bases each). Germline V gives CDR1 SEHNR, CDR2 FQNEAQ (reference sequence). V shed 6 bases and J shed 4 bases, with 22 bases lying between them. CDR3 length: 17 amino acids. DNA of the CDR3: TGTGCCAGCAGTTCGACCCGGGGAACAGGAGATTACAATGAGCAGTTCTTC. The encoded protein is CASSSTRGTGDYNEQFF.